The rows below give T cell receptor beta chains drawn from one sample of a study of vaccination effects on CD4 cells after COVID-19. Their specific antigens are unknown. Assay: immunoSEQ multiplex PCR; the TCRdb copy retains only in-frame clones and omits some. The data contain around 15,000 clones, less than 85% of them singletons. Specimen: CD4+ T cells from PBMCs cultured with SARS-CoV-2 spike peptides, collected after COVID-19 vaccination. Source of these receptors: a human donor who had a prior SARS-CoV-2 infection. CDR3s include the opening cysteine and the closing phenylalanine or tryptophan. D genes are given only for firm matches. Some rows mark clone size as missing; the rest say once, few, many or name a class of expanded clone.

CDR3 DNA: TGCGCCAGCAACGGACAGGGAATCGGCTACGAGCAGTACTTC
CDR3 protein: CASNGQGIGYEQYF
D gene: TRBD1
V gene: TRBV5-1
J gene: TRBJ2-7
CDR3 length: 14
clone size: .

CDR3 DNA: TGTGCCAGCAGCTTAAGGGGACAGGGTTATGGCTACACCTTC
CDR3 protein: CASSLRGQGYGYTF
D gene: TRBD1
V gene: TRBV7-3
J gene: TRBJ1-2
CDR3 length: 14
clone size: .

CDR3 DNA: TGTGCCAGCAGCTTGTTTTTCCAGGATCCCTACGAGCAGTACTTC
CDR3 protein: CASSLFFQDPYEQYF
D gene: .
V gene: TRBV7-2
J gene: TRBJ2-7
CDR3 length: 15
clone size: once

CDR3 DNA: TGTGCCAGCAGCTATTCGACGGGCTACGAGCAGTACTTC
CDR3 protein: CASSYSTGYEQYF
D gene: .
V gene: TRBV11-2
J gene: TRBJ2-7
CDR3 length: 13
clone size: few

CDR3 DNA: TGTGCCAGCAGCGTAGGTGGGAGCTCAGATACGCAGTATTTT
CDR3 protein: CASSVGGSSDTQYF
D gene: .
V gene: TRBV9
J gene: TRBJ2-3
CDR3 length: 14
clone size: once

CDR3 DNA: TGTGCCACCAGCAGAACAGGGCGGGAGGGAAACGAGCAGTACTTC
CDR3 protein: CATSRTGREGNEQYF
D gene: TRBD2
V gene: TRBV15
J gene: TRBJ2-7
CDR3 length: 15
clone size: .

CDR3 DNA: TGCGCCAGCAAGGGGACTAGCGGGGGCTACGAGCAGTACTTC
CDR3 protein: CASKGTSGGYEQYF
D gene: TRBD2
V gene: TRBV10-2
J gene: TRBJ2-7
CDR3 length: 14
clone size: .

CDR3 DNA: TGTGCCAGCTCACCTGCTTTGGGTGGAAACACCATATATTTT
CDR3 protein: CASSPALGGNTIYF
D gene: .
V gene: TRBV18
J gene: TRBJ1-3
CDR3 length: 14
clone size: .

CDR3 DNA: TGTGCCAGCAGCCCGGGACAGCCGTTATATGGCTACACCTTC
CDR3 protein: CASSPGQPLYGYTF
D gene: TRBD1
V gene: TRBV5-8
J gene: TRBJ1-2
CDR3 length: 14
clone size: .

CDR3 DNA: TGTGCCAGCAGTAGGTTCGTCGGGGGGTCTGAAGCTTTCTTT
CDR3 protein: CASSRFVGGSEAFF
D gene: .
V gene: TRBV7-2
J gene: TRBJ1-1
CDR3 length: 14
clone size: .

CDR3 DNA: TGTGCCAGCTCACCATTTTCAGGGTTTGGCTACACCTTC
CDR3 protein: CASSPFSGFGYTF
D gene: .
V gene: TRBV18
J gene: TRBJ1-2
CDR3 length: 13
clone size: .

CDR3 DNA: TGTGCCAGCAGCTCGGGACAGCCCTACGAGCAGTACTTC
CDR3 protein: CASSSGQPYEQYF
D gene: TRBD1
V gene: TRBV7-9
J gene: TRBJ2-7
CDR3 length: 13
clone size: .

CDR3 DNA: TGTGCCAGCAGCTTAGTATCGGGGCTAGCGGGAGGGCCGGGGCAGTACTTC
CDR3 protein: CASSLVSGLAGGPGQYF
D gene: TRBD2
V gene: TRBV7-2
J gene: TRBJ2-7
CDR3 length: 17
clone size: .

CDR3 DNA: TGTGCCAGCAGTTACTCGACAGGAGACATGAACACTGAAGCTTTCTTT
CDR3 protein: CASSYSTGDMNTEAFF
D gene: .
V gene: TRBV6-2/TRBV6-3
J gene: TRBJ1-1
CDR3 length: 16
clone size: once

CDR3 DNA: TGTGCCAGCAGTCCCGATTTGCATAGCAATGAGCAGTTCTTC
CDR3 protein: CASSPDLHSNEQFF
D gene: .
V gene: TRBV25-1
J gene: TRBJ2-1
CDR3 length: 14
clone size: large